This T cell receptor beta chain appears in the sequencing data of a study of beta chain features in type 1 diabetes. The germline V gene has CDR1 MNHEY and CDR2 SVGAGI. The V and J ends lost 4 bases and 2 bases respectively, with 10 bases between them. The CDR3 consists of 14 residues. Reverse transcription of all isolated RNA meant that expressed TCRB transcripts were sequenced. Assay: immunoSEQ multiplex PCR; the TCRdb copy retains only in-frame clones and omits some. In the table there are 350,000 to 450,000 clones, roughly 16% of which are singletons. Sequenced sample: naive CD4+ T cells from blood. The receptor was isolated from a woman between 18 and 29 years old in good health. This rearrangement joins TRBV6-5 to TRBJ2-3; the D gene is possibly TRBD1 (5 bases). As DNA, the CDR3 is TGTGCCAGCAGTTCGGACAAATACACAGATACGCAGTATTTT. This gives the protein CASSSDKYTDTQYF.